What follows describes a single T cell receptor beta chain. Germline CDR1 and CDR2: SGDLS and YYNGEE. Trimming removed 4 bases at V and 5 bases at J, with 18 bases between. CDR3 size: 15 residues. The data originate from a study of human T cells and chemical hapten exposure. The wider study: The sensitizing agent was 2% DPC, placed on 2 cm by 2 cm of upper inner arm skin. Patch tests containing 0.01% DPC, applied to the upper back, were read at 6 days.

Time point: patch test 2, 6 weeks after DPC sensitization. Described treatment: therapeutic diphenylcyclopropenone sensitization with weekly scalp DPC. Blood collection happened ahead of applying each patch test. Each CDR3 protein gets one entry after TCRdb re-called the RACE reads with MiXCR. The repertoire holds some 90,000 distinct CDR3 sequences, with 11% as singletons. The sequences come from whole blood, collected in connection with sensitization to the hapten diphenylcyclopropenone (DPC). The receptor's source is a woman aged 40 to 50 with alopecia areata. Some clones in this sample may be carry-over from other donors' samples. The J gene is TRBJ1-1, the V gene TRBV9; D is unclear. CDR3 protein: CASSLRPAGLTEAFF. The CDR3 nucleotides are TGTGCCAGCAGCTTGAGGCCGGCAGGTCTAACTGAAGCTTTCTTT.